This T cell receptor (beta chain) stems from a study of post-analysis software for immune sequencing data. The study's findings and limits: Controls showed lower frequencies than patients for five TRBV segments, and TRBV5-6, TRBV5-1 and TRBV20-1 were among these.

The germline gives CDR1 GTSNPN, CDR2 SVGIG (reference sequence). The CDR3 is 15 residues long. Trimming left V 2 bases short and J 2 bases short, with 14 bases between. TCR beta libraries were prepared from cDNA with unique molecular identifiers. One entry per CDR3 protein results from TCRdb running MiXCR on the PCR reads. The sample records 350,000 to 450,000 distinct CDR3 sequences, roughly 35% being singletons. Notes on this clonotype: The target antigen is unknown.

This sequence originates from a girl aged 5 to 17 with multiple sclerosis. This chain uses TRBV30 with TRBJ2-3; D is unresolved. Sequencing input: blood. Here the CDR3 DNA reads TGTGCCTGGAGTCCCCCTCTAGGCTACACAGATACGCAGTATTTT. Encoded protein: CAWSPPLGYTDTQYF. The full variable domain, its missing parts supplied by reference TRBV30 and TRBJ2-3, is SQTIHQWPATLVQPVGSPLSLECTVEGTSNPNLYWYRQAAGRGLQLLFYSVGIGQISSEVPQNLSASRPQDRQFILSSKKLLLSDSGFYLCAWSPPLGYTDTQYFGPGTRLTVL.